The 13 T cell receptor beta chains in this list originate from one sample, sequenced in a study of T cells after yellow fever vaccination. In TCRdb, the 5' RACE reads were re-called with MiXCR into one record per CDR3 protein. The sample yields about 350,000 distinct CDR3 sequences, approximately 8% seen once. This sample comprised PBMCs, obtained approximately 47 days after the first yellow fever vaccination. These TCRs come from a man aged 18 to 29 who received the YFV17D yellow fever vaccine.

The table lists this clonotype with many counts. The chain links TRBV7-2 to TRBJ1-2, with D possibly being TRBD1 (6 bases). CDR1 is SGHTA, CDR2 FQGNSA, per germline. This CDR3 region has 13 residues. V was clipped by 5 bases and J by 2 bases, with 9 bases between them. The CDR3 sequence is CASSNTGNYGYTF. The CDR3 coding sequence is TGTGCCAGCAGCAATACAGGGAACTATGGCTACACCTTC.

This clonotype came up a few times. The rearrangement links TRBV5-6 to TRBJ2-3, with a tentative D call TRBD1 (6 bases). The germline V gene encodes CDR1 SGHDT and CDR2 YYEEEE. This CDR3 has 15 amino acids. Trimming removed 4 bases at V and 10 bases at J, with 22 bases between. The CDR3 protein is CASSPLDSDPPSQYF. For the CDR3, the DNA is TGTGCCAGCAGCCCACTGGACAGCGATCCCCCCTCGCAGTATTTT.

This clonotype was observed a handful of times. The chain has TRBV7-2 and TRBJ2-7; 10 positions match TRBD1. The trim removed 3 bases at V and 2 bases at J, leaving 4 bases unmatched. The CDR3 runs 15 residues. The germline V gene encodes CDR1 SGHTA and CDR2 FQGNSA. CDR3: CASSFGTGDAYEQYF. As DNA, the CDR3 is TGTGCCAGCAGCTTCGGGACAGGGGACGCCTACGAGCAGTACTTC. The variable domain in full, with the rest retrieved from reference TRBV7-2 and TRBJ2-7, is GAGVSQSPSNKVTEKGKDVELRCDPISGHTALYWYRQSLGQGLEFLIYFQGNSAPDKSGLPSDRFSAERTGGSVSTLTIQRTQQEDSAVYLCASSFGTGDAYEQYFGPGTRLTVT.

The rearrangement joins TRBV5-1 to TRBJ1-1; D gene unclear. Per the germline V gene, CDR1 is SGHRS and CDR2 is YFSETQ. CDR3 length equals 14 residues. Deletions cut 0 bases from V and 4 bases from J, with 10 bases between. In DNA form, the CDR3 reads TGCGCCAGCAGCTTGGAACTCGGGAGCACTGAAGCTTTCTTT. As protein: CASSLELGSTEAFF. The full variable domain, its missing parts supplied by reference TRBV5-1 and TRBJ1-1, is KAGVTQTPRYLIKTRGQQVTLSCSPISGHRSVSWYQQTPGQGLQFLFEYFSETQRNKGNFPGRFSGRQFSNSRSEMNVSTLELGDSALYLCASSLELGSTEAFFGQGTRLTVV.

Ten or more counts support this clonotype. The chain joins TRBV2 to TRBJ1-5; the D is unclear. V gave up 8 bases and J gave up 4 bases, with 15 bases separating them. The CDR3 sequence is 14 residues long. Germline CDR1 and CDR2: SNHLY and FYNNEI. Here the CDR3 reads CASGPWGKNQPQHF. CDR3 DNA sequence: TGTGCCAGCGGACCGTGGGGTAAGAATCAGCCCCAGCATTTT.

The V call is TRBV7-9, the J call TRBJ1-2, with 8 bases lining up with TRBD1. Germline loops: CDR1 SEHNR, CDR2 FQNEAQ (reference sequence). This CDR3 contains 14 residues. Trimming cost V 5 bases and J 3 bases; bases outside gene matches: 5. The CDR3 DNA follows: TGTGCCAGCAGCCGAGACAGGGGTCACTATGGCTACACCTTC. Amino acids: CASSRDRGHYGYTF. Together with reference TRBV7-9 and TRBJ1-2, the CDR3 gives the full variable domain: DTGVSQNPRHKITKRGQNVTFRCDPISEHNRLYWYRQTLGQGPEFLTYFQNEAQLEKSRLLSDRFSAERPKGSFSTLEIQRTEQGDSAMYLCASSRDRGHYGYTFGSGTRLTVV.

The V gene is TRBV9, the J gene TRBJ1-1; no clear D. The CDR3 consists of 14 residues. V lost 1 base, J lost 4 bases, and 11 bases lay in between. Germline CDR1 SGDLS, CDR2 YYNGEE. In DNA form, the CDR3 reads TGTGCCAGCAGCGTATTTGACCGGGGCACTGAAGCTTTCTTT. This sequence encodes CASSVFDRGTEAFF.

This CDR3 reads CSADLDYEQYF. In nucleotides, the CDR3 is TGCAGCGCAGATCTAGACTACGAGCAGTACTTC. V is TRBV29-1 and J is TRBJ2-7, with D unresolved. Germline V gene lookup returns CDR1 SQVTM and CDR2 ANQGSEA. The CDR3 runs to 11 residues. The V gene lost 7 bases and the J gene lost 3 bases, with 10 bases spanning the gap.

The rearrangement uses TRBV20-1 and TRBJ2-5; the D gene is possibly TRBD1 (6 bases). V was clipped by 2 bases and J by 4 bases, with 14 bases between them. The CDR3 has 14 residues. Germline V gene sequence: CDR1 DFQATT, CDR2 SNEGSKA (reference sequence). The CDR3 region has the DNA TGCAGTGCTAGACTACAACAGGGTAGAGAGACCCAGTACTTC. It specifies CSARLQQGRETQYF.

This clonotype was detected ten times or more. V and J are TRBV6-5 and TRBJ1-1, with D possibly being TRBD1 (5 bases). The germline V gene has CDR1 MNHEY and CDR2 SVGAGI. V gave up 6 bases and J gave up 5 bases, with 7 bases separating them. The length of the CDR3 is 11 residues. The CDR3: CASRGETEAFF. The DNA of the CDR3 is TGTGCCAGCAGAGGGGAGACTGAAGCTTTCTTT.

This clonotype was counted a few times. The chain carries TRBV29-1 and TRBJ1-2; no definite D call. The length of the CDR3 is 12 residues. CDR1 is SQVTM, CDR2 ANQGSEA, per germline. Trimming pared 5 bases from V and 8 bases from J, leaving 15 bases between. CDR3 amino acids: CSVPPTGQGYTF. The CDR3 region has the DNA TGCAGCGTTCCCCCCACGGGCCAAGGCTACACCTTC.

The chain employs TRBV12-5 and TRBJ2-6; either TRBD1 or TRBD2 may supply D (6 bases each). The CDR3 sequence is 19 residues long. The V gene lost 0 bases and the J gene lost 2 bases, with 17 bases spanning the gap. Germline lookup yields CDR1 LGHNT and CDR2 FRNRAP. This CDR3 is CASGLVRLGRGAGANVLTF. The CDR3 nucleotides are TGTGCTAGTGGTTTGGTAAGACTCGGAAGGGGGGCTGGGGCCAACGTCCTGACTTTC.

This clonotype has only a few counts. The rearrangement links TRBV7-2 to TRBJ2-2, with 11 bases aligning to TRBD2. V gave up 6 bases and J gave up 3 bases; unmatched junction bases: 9. Germline V lookup: CDR1 SGHTA, CDR2 FQGNSA. The CDR3 contains 17 residues. CDR3 coding DNA: TGTGCCAGCAGTAAAATAGCGGGGGGGCTCTACACCGGGGAGCTGTTTTTT. Its translation: CASSKIAGGLYTGELFF.